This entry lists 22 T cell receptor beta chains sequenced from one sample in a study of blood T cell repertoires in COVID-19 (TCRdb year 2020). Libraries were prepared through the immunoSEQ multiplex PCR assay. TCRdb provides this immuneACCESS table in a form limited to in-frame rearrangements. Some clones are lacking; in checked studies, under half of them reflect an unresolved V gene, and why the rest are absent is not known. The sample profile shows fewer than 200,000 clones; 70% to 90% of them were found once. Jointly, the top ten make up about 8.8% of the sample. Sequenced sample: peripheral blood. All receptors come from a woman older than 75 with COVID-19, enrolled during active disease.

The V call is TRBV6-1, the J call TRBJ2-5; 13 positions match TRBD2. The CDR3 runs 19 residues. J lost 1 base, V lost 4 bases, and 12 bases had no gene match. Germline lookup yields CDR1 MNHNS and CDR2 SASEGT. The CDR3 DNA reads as TGTGCCAGCAGTGGACTAGCGGGGGGCTCCCGGGGGATCCAAGAGACCCAGTACTTC. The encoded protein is CASSGLAGGSRGIQETQYF.

The CDR3 nucleotides are TGTGCCACCGGGACAGGGGGCGCTGGGGCCAACGTCCTGACTTTC. As protein: CATGTGGAGANVLTF. The chain uses TRBV10-3 and TRBJ2-6; 12 positions match TRBD1. The CDR3 totals 15 residues. J was trimmed by 2 bases and V by 10 bases; bases with no gene match: 3. Germline CDR1 reads ENHRY; CDR2 reads SYGVKD.

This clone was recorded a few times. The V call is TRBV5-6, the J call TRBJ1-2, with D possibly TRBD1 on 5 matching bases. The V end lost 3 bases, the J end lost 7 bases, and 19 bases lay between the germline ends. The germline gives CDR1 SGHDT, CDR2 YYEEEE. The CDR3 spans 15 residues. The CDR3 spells CASSSLDKTSFGYTF. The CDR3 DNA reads TGTGCCAGCAGCTCACTGGACAAGACCTCCTTTGGCTACACCTTC.

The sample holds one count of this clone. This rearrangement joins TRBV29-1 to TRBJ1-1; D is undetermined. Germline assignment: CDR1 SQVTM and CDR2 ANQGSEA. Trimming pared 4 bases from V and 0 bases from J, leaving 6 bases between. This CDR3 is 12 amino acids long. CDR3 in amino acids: CSVARMNTEAFF. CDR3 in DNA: TGCAGCGTTGCGCGAATGAACACTGAAGCTTTCTTT.

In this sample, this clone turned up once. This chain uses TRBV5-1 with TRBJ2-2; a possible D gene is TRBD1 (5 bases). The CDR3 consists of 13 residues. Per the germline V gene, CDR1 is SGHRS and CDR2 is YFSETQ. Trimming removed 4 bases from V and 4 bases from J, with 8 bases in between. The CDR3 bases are TGCGCCAGCAGCCAGGGTCCCACCGGGGAGCTGTTTTTT. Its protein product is CASSQGPTGELFF.

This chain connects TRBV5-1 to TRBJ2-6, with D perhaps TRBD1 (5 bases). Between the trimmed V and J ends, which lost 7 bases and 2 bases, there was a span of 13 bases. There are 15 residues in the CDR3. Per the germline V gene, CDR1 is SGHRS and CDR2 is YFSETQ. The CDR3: CASAQDGTGANVLTF. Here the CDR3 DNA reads TGCGCCAGCGCACAGGACGGCACTGGGGCCAACGTCCTGACTTTC.

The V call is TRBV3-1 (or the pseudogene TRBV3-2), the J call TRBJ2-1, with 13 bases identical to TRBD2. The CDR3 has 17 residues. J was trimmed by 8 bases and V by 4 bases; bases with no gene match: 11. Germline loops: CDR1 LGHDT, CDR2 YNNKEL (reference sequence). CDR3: CASSPRTSGSGMDEQFF. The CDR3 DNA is TGTGCCAGCAGCCCCCGGACTAGCGGGAGTGGTATGGATGAGCAGTTCTTC.

The CDR3 protein is CASSSFSTGNTIYF. The CDR3 nucleotides are TGTGCCAGCAGCTCTTTCTCCACGGGGAACACCATATATTTT. The chain is built from TRBV5-4 and TRBJ1-3; D not resolved. Germline values: CDR1 SGHNT, CDR2 YYREEE (reference sequence). The CDR3 length is 14 residues. Trimming shortened V by 3 bases and J by 7 bases, and 14 bases separated the two germline ends.

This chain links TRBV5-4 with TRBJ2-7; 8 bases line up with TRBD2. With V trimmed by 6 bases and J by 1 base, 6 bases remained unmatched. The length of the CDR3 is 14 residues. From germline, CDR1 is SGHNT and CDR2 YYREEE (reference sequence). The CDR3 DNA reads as TGTGCCAGCACCAACGGGGGGGGTTCCTACGAGCAGTACTTC. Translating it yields CASTNGGGSYEQYF.

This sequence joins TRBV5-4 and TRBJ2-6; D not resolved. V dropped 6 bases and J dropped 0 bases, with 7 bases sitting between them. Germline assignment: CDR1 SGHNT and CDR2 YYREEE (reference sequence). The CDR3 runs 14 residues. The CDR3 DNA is TGTGCCAGCAACCAGTACTCTGGGGCCAACGTCCTGACTTTC. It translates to CASNQYSGANVLTF.

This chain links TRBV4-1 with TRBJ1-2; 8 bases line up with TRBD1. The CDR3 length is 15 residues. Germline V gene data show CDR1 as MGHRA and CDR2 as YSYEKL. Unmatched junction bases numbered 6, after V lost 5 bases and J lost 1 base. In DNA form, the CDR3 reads TGCGCCAGCAGCGTTCAGGGGGCAATTAACTATGGCTACACCTTC. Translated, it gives CASSVQGAINYGYTF.

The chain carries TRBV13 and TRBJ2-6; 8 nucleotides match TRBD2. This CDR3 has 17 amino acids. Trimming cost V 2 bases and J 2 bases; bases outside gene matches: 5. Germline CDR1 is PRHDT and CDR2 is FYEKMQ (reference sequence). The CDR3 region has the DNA TGTGCCAGCAGCTTACGGGGGGGCTTGCCTGGGGCCAACGTCCTGACTTTC. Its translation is CASSLRGGLPGANVLTF.

CDR3: CASSFGGAGEQFF. Written as DNA, the CDR3 is TGTGCCAGCAGCTTCGGGGGAGCGGGTGAGCAGTTCTTC. The gene calls are TRBV7-3 and TRBJ2-1, with D maybe TRBD2 (6 bases). Trimming removed 3 bases at V and 9 bases at J, with 12 bases between. The V gene's germline CDR1 is SGHTA and CDR2 FQGTGA. The CDR3 extends over 13 amino acids.

The CDR3 DNA sequence: TGTGCCAGCAGTGATCCTTCCAGGGGAGGGGATTCACCCCTCCACTTT. This translates into CASSDPSRGGDSPLHF. The chain is built from TRBV25-1 and TRBJ1-6; D is perhaps TRBD1 (6 bases). The CDR3 has 16 residues. Germline loops: CDR1 MGHDK, CDR2 SYGVNS. Trimming cost V 3 bases and J 8 bases, with 17 bases left between them. The whole variable domain, remainder taken from reference TRBV25-1 and TRBJ1-6, is EADIYQTPRYLVIGTGKKITLECSQTMGHDKMYWYQQDPGMELHLIHYSYGVNSTEKGDLSSESTVSRIRTEHFPLTLESARPSHTSQYLCASSDPSRGGDSPLHFGNGTRLTVT.

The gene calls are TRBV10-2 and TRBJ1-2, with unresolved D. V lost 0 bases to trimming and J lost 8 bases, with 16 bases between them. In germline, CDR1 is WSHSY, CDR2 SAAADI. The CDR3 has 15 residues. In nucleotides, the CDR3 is TGCGCCAGCAGTGAGTCGACGATAACAGCCTTGGGCTACACCTTC. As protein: CASSESTITALGYTF.

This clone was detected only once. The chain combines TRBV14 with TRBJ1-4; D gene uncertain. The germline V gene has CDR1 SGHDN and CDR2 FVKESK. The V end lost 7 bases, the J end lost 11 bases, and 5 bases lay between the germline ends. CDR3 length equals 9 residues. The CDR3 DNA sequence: TGTGCCAGCACCTCTAAACTGTTTTTT. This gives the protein CASTSKLFF.

In DNA form, the CDR3 reads TGTGCCAGCAGCCTGGCCGGAGGAGCCTCCTACGAGCAGTACTTC. As protein: CASSLAGGASYEQYF. This chain uses TRBV6-5 with TRBJ2-7; tentative D call: TRBD2 (5 bases). Germline CDR1 MNHEY, CDR2 SVGAGI. This CDR3 has 15 amino acids. The V end was cut by 6 bases, the J end by 0 bases, with 15 bases between.

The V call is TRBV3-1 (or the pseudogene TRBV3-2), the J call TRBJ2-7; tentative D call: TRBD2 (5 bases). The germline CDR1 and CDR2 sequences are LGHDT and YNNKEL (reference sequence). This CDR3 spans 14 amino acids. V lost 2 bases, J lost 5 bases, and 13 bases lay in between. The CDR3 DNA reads TGTGCCAGCAGCCAACTCCCTAGCCTTAACGAGCAGTACTTC. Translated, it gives CASSQLPSLNEQYF.

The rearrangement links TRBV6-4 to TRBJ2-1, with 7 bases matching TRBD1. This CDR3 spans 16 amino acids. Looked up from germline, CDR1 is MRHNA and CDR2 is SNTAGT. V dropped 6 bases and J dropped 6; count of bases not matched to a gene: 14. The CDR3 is CASRRIRDSLTNEQFF. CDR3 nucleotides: TGTGCCAGCAGGAGGATCCGGGACAGCCTCACCAATGAGCAGTTCTTC.

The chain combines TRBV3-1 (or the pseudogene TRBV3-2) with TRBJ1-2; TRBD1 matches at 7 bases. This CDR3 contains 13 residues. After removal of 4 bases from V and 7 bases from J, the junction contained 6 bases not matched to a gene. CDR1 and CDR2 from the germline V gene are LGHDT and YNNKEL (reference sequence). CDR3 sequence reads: CASSPLDRSGYTF. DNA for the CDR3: TGTGCCAGCAGCCCCTTGGACAGGTCTGGCTACACCTTC.

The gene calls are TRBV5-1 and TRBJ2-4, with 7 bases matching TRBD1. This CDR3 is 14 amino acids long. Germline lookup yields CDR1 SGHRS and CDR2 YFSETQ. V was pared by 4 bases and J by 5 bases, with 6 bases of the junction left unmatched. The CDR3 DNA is TGCGCCAGCAGCCCGGGACAGCACCAAAACATTCAGTACTTC. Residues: CASSPGQHQNIQYF.

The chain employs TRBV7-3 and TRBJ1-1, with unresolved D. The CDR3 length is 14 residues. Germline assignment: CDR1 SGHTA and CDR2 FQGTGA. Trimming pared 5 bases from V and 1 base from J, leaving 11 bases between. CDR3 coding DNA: TGTGCCAGCAGCCTCGGACTTAGGAACACTGAAGCTTTCTTT. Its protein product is CASSLGLRNTEAFF.